This record looks at one T cell receptor beta chain sequence and its context. Its cognate antigen is unknown. The data belong to a study of neurological immune-mediated disorders. The starting material, 2 million PBMCs stored at -80 C, gave rise to the unsorted libraries. The trim removed 6 bases at V and 4 bases at J, leaving 9 bases unmatched. This CDR3 has 15 amino acids. Study-wide results and limits: Private repertoires in all groups were suggested by the finding that expanded clones across subjects shared no CDR3 amino acid sequences.

The cDNA was synthesized by means of template-switch 5'RACE, which was carried out with 10-nucleotide random UMIs. Over 170 million TCR-beta sequences (from 15-18 subjects) were yielded by each sequencing run. TCRdb used MiXCR to reprocess the 5' RACE reads, holding one entry per CDR3 protein. The table has around 50,000 distinct CDR3 sequences, 16% seen once. This clonotype was obtained from a man in his 60s in good health. The chain combines TRBV12-3 or TRBV12-4 with TRBJ2-3; 8 bases map to TRBD2. Sample: PBMCs. The CDR3 protein is CASSHRAGEADTQYF. The CDR3 nucleotides read TGTGCCAGCAGCCATCGAGCGGGAGAGGCAGATACGCAGTATTTT.